These 9 T cell receptor beta chains share one sample of origin, sequenced in a study of blood T cell repertoires in COVID-19. The method was immunoSEQ multiplex PCR; TCRdb's version includes in-frame clones alone and lacks a portion of them. This sample has about 150,000 clones, with under 90% found just once. The sequencing sample was made of peripheral blood. These receptors originate from a man in his 60s with acute or convalescent COVID-19.

The genes are TRBV7-9 and TRBJ2-2; 8 nucleotides agree with TRBD2. The length of the CDR3 is 16 residues. CDR1 is SEHNR, CDR2 FQNEAQ, per germline (reference sequence). V shed 8 bases and J 5 bases; nucleotides not matched to a gene: 13. CDR3 region: CASVPGGAKGTGELFF. The CDR3 coding sequence is TGTGCCAGCGTGCCCGGGGGGGCGAAAGGGACCGGGGAGCTGTTTTTT.

V gene TRBV6-2 or TRBV6-3 combines with J gene TRBJ1-5; D remains ambiguous. The CDR3 is made up of 14 amino acids. V lost 2 bases to trimming and J lost 6 bases, with 11 bases between them. Germline-derived CDR1 and CDR2 are MNHEY and SVGEGT. The CDR3 here is CASSYRHRGQPQHF. The CDR3 DNA follows: TGTGCCAGCAGTTACAGGCACCGGGGTCAGCCCCAGCATTTT.

This chain joins TRBV23-1 and TRBJ1-1; TRBD1 agrees at 8 bases. Being an ORF, TRBV23-1 has a function that is uncertain. V shed 6 bases and J 2 bases; nucleotides not matched to a gene: 8. The CDR3 loop spans 15 amino acids. The CDR3 region is CASSLGDRRNTEAFF. CDR3 DNA sequence: TGCGCCAGCAGCCTCGGGGACAGGCGAAACACTGAAGCTTTCTTT.

The chain carries TRBV10-3 and TRBJ1-6; maybe TRBD1 (6 bases). With 5 bases removed from V and 10 bases from J, the gap between germline ends came to 15 bases. Germline CDR1 reads ENHRY; CDR2 reads SYGVKD. This CDR3 contains 14 residues. This CDR3 reads CAISNRAFGSPLHF. CDR3 in DNA: TGTGCCATCAGTAACAGGGCCTTTGGGTCACCCCTCCACTTT.

The chain combines TRBV10-3 with TRBJ2-3, with 13 bases that match TRBD2. The CDR3 totals 18 residues. CDR1 and CDR2 from the germline V gene are ENHRY and SYGVKD. With V trimmed by 4 bases and J by 9 bases, 16 bases remained unmatched. CDR3 DNA sequence: TGTGCCATCAGTGCCACAGGGGTCATGAAGGGACTAGCGGGAACGCAGTATTTT. It is translated as CAISATGVMKGLAGTQYF.

The chain couples TRBV27 to TRBJ1-6; D is unresolved. Germline values: CDR1 MNHEY, CDR2 SMNVEV (reference sequence). Trimming shortened V by 2 bases and J by 0 bases, and 14 bases separated the two germline ends. The length of the CDR3 is 18 residues. The CDR3 region is CASSLKVVGSSYNSPLHF. The CDR3 DNA reads TGTGCCAGCAGTTTAAAAGTCGTAGGGAGCTCCTATAATTCACCCCTCCACTTT.

V is TRBV6-6 and J is TRBJ1-5; TRBD1 agrees at 8 bases. Germline CDR1 MNHNY, CDR2 SVGAGI (reference sequence). This CDR3 region has 15 residues. J gave up 5 bases and V 4 bases, and 7 bases lay outside the gene matches. Here the CDR3 reads CASSSFGTGDQPQHF. The CDR3 DNA sequence: TGTGCCAGCAGTTCCTTTGGGACAGGAGATCAGCCCCAGCATTTT.

The rearrangement joins TRBV4-1 to TRBJ2-1; a possible D gene is TRBD2 (5 bases). The germline CDR1 and CDR2 sequences are MGHRA and YSYEKL. V was trimmed by 1 base and J by 5 bases, leaving 6 bases between them. The CDR3 loop spans 13 amino acids. For the CDR3, the DNA is TGCGCCAGCAGCCAAGTGACTAACAATGAGCAGTTCTTC. Translated, it gives CASSQVTNNEQFF.

The chain is built from TRBV24-1 and TRBJ2-3, with TRBD2 as a possible D gene (6 bases). V was shortened by 4 bases and J by 6 bases, with 13 bases between the two germline ends. The CDR3 sequence is 14 residues long. Germline V CDR1 and CDR2: KGHDR, SFDVKD. The CDR3 loop reads CATSDAGRQDTQYF. The CDR3 bases are TGTGCCACCAGTGACGCGGGACGGCAGGATACGCAGTATTTT.